The T cell receptor beta chain described here comes from a study of T cells in women clearing cervical HPV infection listed by TCRdb under 2018. Background on the whole study: The cases were about 25 women with histologically confirmed HPV16-related CIN3 or worse, and 2 of these cases were invasive cancers. Cases were matched to controls by age within five years and by the year the sample was collected. The parent cohort enrolled around 10,000 women aged 18 or older in Guanacaste, Costa Rica, during about 1993 to 1995 and followed them for around 7 years. Nested within Costa Rica's Guanacaste HPV Natural History Study, an exploratory proof-of-principle case-control study compared TCR repertoires across cervical HPV16 outcomes. Median age was about 35 years in cases versus just over 37 in controls, and baseline characteristics did not differ significantly. Since HLA typing was available for only a few women, HLA type could not be ruled out as a confounder. Blood from cases was drawn at the visit where the lesion was first identified, while blood from controls was drawn once the infection was no longer detected. The 20 to 25 controls were women who cleared a single incident HPV16 infection within 12 months without developing precancer or cancer. Five blinded duplicates per group were added as quality controls, so that roughly 60 samples were obtained: 50 or so participants and 10 replicates. For cases, the median interval between lesion detection and blood sampling was around 150 days, with an interquartile range of about 85 to 210 days. Findings and caveats that apply to the study as a whole: Because the number of T cells in each sample was unknown, differences in richness could reflect differing T-cell content rather than repertoire biology. The cross-sectional design could not show whether associations preceded infection or resulted from it; effector/memory subsets and HPV-specific T cells were not isolated. Cases had lower TRBV6-7 relative abundance than controls (about 0.099% versus 0.16%; Bonferroni P = 0.0008). Significantly higher TCR repertoire richness was observed in CIN3+ cases than in controls across sequencing depths, whereas no difference in evenness was found. Random forest classifiers combining richness and V gene abundances distinguished cases from controls with an estimated AUC of approximately 0.8.

Every participant had a single incident cervical HPV16 infection, and women with prevalent HPV16 infections were excluded. Cervical HPV DNA was detected with MY09/MY11 PCR, and genotyping was done with dot-blot hybridization. Approximately 15 mL of heparinized blood were centrifuged, and the buffy coat was split into aliquots, frozen at -30 degrees C, and then kept at -80 degrees C. QIAGEN kits were used to extract genomic DNA from buffy coat specimens. About this clone: The antigen it binds to is not known. The read terminates 3 residues ahead of where the CDR3 ends, so the germline J gene completes it.

The CDR3 runs 13 residues from the cysteine to the phenylalanine. Of the CDR3's DNA, 30 bases were read; they are in frame from base 1. V gives up 3 bases and J gives up 7 bases, and the segment between their germline ends measures 15 bases. CDR1 DFQATT and CDR2 SNEGSKA were looked up in the germline V gene (reference sequence). TCR beta CDR3 regions were amplified by multiplex PCR using the immunoSEQ assay from an average of 1200 ng genomic DNA per sample. Primer bias was corrected in the assay by using a complete synthetic TCR repertoire to establish an amplification baseline. The amplicons were sequenced on the Illumina platform. The published analysis was carried out like this. Sequences were error-corrected by clustering with frequency ratios and a modified nearest-neighbor algorithm, then analyzed in the immunoSEQ Analyzer with IMGT gene definitions. At each rarefaction depth, TCR richness and evenness were averaged across 20 rarefaction repeats, and any sample with fewer sequences than the depth was left out. V, D and J gene relative abundances were compared between groups with Wilcoxon rank sum tests, applying FDR correction. Blinded duplicates gave an intraclass correlation of 95.6% for TCR richness and an average of about 76% across 66 gene segments. In TCRdb, the immuneACCESS table is reduced to in-frame sequences with V and J assigned. These tables do not hold every clone; where another copy was compared, an unresolved V gene accounts for under half, and the others remain unexplained. V, J and clone size are those of that table, while D and trimming were read from the DNA. This sample's listing comprises some 14,000 clones. The ten most abundant clones make up less than 25% of the sample.

The specimen was blood buffy coat. The rearrangement joined TRBV20-1 to TRBJ1-2; a weak D assignment points to TRBD1 (5 bases agree). The sequence derives from a woman aged 18-70 years with a cervical HPV16 infection that either progressed to CIN3+ or cleared (not recorded which). The DNA read from the CDR3 is TGCAGTGCTAGCACGGGTGCGGGGGGTGGC. Its coded protein is CSASTGAGGG. From start to end, the CDR3 is CSASTGAGGGYTF.